This T cell receptor beta chain was documented in a study of blood T cells in healthy people across ages. Whole-study findings and limits: Leaving the PBMCs unsorted stopped any conclusive comparison of naive versus antigen-experienced cells.

The donors, all healthy, were Caucasians living in Russia, aged roughly 6 to 100. This CDR3 comprises 14 residues. The germline CDR1 and CDR2 sequences are SGDLS and YYNGEE. V dropped 7 bases and J dropped 4 bases, with 17 bases sitting between them. PCR was performed a second time for roughly 7 to 12 cycles using a sample-barcoded 5' primer and a J-beta primer mix. Each CDR3 protein is one row after TCRdb ran MiXCR on the 5' RACE reads. The table includes 550,000 to 600,000 distinct CDR3 sequences, roughly 48% detected once. With respect to this clonotype: Its antigen is not known.

The specimen sequenced was blood. J is TRBJ1-1 and V is TRBV9; tentatively, D is TRBD1 (5 bases). The sequence derives from a man older than 75 in good health. The CDR3 bases are TGTGCCAGCGGGCCGGGGCGATTGGGCACTGAAGCTTTCTTT. Protein product: CASGPGRLGTEAFF.